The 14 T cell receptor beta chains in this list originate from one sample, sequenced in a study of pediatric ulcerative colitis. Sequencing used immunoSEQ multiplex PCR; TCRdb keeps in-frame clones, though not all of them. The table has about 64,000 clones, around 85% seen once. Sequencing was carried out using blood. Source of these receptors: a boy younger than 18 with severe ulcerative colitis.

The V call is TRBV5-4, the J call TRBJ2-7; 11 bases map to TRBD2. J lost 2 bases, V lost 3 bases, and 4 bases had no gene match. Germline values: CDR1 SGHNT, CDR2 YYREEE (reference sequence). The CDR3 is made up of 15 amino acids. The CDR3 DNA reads TGTGCCAGCAGCTCTAAACTAGCGGGAGCCTACGAGCAGTACTTC. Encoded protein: CASSSKLAGAYEQYF.

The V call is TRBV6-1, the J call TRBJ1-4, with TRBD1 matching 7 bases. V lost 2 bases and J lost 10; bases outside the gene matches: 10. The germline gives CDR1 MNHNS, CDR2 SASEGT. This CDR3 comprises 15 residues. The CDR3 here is CASSESRQGIGKLFF. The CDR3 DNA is TGTGCCAGCAGTGAAAGTAGACAGGGAATCGGAAAACTGTTTTTT.

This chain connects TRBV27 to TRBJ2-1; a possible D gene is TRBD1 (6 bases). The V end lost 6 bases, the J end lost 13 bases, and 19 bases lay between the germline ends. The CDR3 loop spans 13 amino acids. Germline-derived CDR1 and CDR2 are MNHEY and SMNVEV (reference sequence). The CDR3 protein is CASRPDSRINQFF. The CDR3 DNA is TGTGCCAGCAGACCGGACAGTAGGATCAACCAGTTCTTC.

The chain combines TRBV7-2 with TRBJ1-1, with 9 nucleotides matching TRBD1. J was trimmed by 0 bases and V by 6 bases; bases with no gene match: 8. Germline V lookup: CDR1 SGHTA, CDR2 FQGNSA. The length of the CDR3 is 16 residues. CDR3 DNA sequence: TGTGCCAGCAGTACACAGGGGGCTAAAGTGAACACTGAAGCTTTCTTT. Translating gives CASSTQGAKVNTEAFF.

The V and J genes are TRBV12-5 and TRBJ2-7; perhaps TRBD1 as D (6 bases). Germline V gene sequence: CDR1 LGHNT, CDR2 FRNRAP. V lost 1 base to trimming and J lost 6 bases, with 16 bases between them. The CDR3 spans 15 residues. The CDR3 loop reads CASGLAPGTSIEQYF. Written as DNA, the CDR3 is TGTGCTAGTGGTTTGGCCCCCGGGACATCCATCGAGCAGTACTTC. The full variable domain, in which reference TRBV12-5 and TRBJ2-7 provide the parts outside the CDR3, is DARVTQTPRHKVTEMGQEVTMRCQPILGHNTVFWYRQTMMQGLELLAYFRNRAPLDDSGMPKDRFSAEMPDATLATLKIQPSEPRDSAVYFCASGLAPGTSIEQYFGPGTRLTVT.

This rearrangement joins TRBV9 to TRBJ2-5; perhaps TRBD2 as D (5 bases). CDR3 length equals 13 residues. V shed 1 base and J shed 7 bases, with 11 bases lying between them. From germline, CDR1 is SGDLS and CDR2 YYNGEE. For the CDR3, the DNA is TGTGCCAGCAGCGTAACGGCCGAGGGGACCCAGTACTTC. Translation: CASSVTAEGTQYF. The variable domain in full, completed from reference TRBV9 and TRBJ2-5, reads DSGVTQTPKHLITATGQRVTLRCSPRSGDLSVYWYQQSLDQGLQFLIQYYNGEERAKGNILERFSAQQFPDLHSELNLSSLELGDSALYFCASSVTAEGTQYFGPGTRLLVL.

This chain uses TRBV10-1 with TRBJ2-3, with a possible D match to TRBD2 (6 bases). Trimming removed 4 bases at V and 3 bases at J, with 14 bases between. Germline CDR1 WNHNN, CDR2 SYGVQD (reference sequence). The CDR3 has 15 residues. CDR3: CASSGDGSGTDTQYF. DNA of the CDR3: TGCGCCAGCAGTGGAGACGGGAGTGGTACAGATACGCAGTATTTT.

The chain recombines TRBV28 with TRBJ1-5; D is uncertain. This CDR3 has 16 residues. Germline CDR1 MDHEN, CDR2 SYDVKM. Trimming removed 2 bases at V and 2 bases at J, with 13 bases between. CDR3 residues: CASSLRQGMGNQPQHF. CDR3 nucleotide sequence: TGTGCCAGCAGTTTACGCCAAGGGATGGGCAATCAGCCCCAGCATTTT. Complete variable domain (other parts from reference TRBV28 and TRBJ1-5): DVKVTQSSRYLVKRTGEKVFLECVQDMDHENMFWYRQDPGLGLRLIYFSYDVKMKEKGDIPEGYSVSREKKERFSLILESASTNQTSMYLCASSLRQGMGNQPQHFGDGTRLSIL.

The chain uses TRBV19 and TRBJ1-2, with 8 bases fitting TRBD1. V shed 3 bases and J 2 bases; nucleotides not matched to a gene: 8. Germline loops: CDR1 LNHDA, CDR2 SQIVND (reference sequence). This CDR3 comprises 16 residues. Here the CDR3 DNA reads TGTGCCAGTAGTATCGTCCAGGGGGCAGGAAACTATGGCTACACCTTC. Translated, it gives CASSIVQGAGNYGYTF.

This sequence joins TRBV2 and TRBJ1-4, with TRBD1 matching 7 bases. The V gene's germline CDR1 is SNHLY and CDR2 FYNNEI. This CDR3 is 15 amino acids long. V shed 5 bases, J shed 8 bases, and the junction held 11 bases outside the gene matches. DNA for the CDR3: TGTGCCAGCAGTCTGGATGGGCAGGGGGTAGAAAAACTGTTTTTT. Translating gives CASSLDGQGVEKLFF.

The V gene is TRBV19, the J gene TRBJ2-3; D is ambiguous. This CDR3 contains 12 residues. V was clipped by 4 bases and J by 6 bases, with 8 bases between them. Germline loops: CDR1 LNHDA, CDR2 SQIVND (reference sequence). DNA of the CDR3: TGTGCCAGTAGTACATCTTGGGATACGCAGTATTTT. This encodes CASSTSWDTQYF.

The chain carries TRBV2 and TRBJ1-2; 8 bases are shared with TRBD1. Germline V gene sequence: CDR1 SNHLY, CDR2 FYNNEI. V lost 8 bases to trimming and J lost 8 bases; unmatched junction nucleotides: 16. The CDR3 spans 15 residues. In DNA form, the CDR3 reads TGTGCCAGCTTGGTGAGGGGGCAGGGGGCGCGAGGCTACACCTTC. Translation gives CASLVRGQGARGYTF.

The CDR3 bases are TGTGCCAGCACCGTGGGACATGGTGGTGAAAAACTGTTTTTT. Translation gives CASTVGHGGEKLFF. The chain combines TRBV5-6 with TRBJ1-4, with D perhaps TRBD1 (6 bases). V dropped 6 bases and J dropped 7 bases, with 16 bases sitting between them. This CDR3 contains 14 residues. The germline gives CDR1 SGHDT, CDR2 YYEEEE.

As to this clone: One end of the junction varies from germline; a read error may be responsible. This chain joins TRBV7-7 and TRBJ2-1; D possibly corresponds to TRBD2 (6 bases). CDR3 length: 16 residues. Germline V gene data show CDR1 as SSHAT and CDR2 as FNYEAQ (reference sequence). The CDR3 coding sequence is TGTGCTAGCAGCCCCGGGAGTCCTACCCATGCCAATGAGCAGTTCTTC. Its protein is CASSPGSPTHANEQFF.